This T cell receptor beta chain was captured in a study of T cells in Graves' hyperthyroidism and ophthalmopathy (dated by TCRdb to between 2017 and 2020). Concerning the study at large: Peripheral blood was collected at initial diagnosis, before any treatment. To identify distinguishing TCR V-J signatures, a discovery cohort of around 100 patients was used, comprising 40 to 45 with Graves' ophthalmopathy and about 59 with stable Graves' hyperthyroidism. Prospective prediction of ophthalmopathy was tested in an independent validation cohort of about 19 hyperthyroidism patients and 15 to 17 patients who later progressed to ophthalmopathy. For training and testing, the approximately 97 patients in the discovery cohort were randomly divided in a 7:3 ratio. Thyroid tissue and blood T-cell repertoires from about 6 Graves' hyperthyroidism patients were also compared in the study. After blood sampling, hyperthyroidism patients were treated with methimazole at a starting dose of 30 mg daily, and ophthalmopathy patients were treated with high-dose intravenous methylprednisolone. The paper reports TCR Vbeta CDR3 sequencing of some 140 peripheral blood samples: some 44 ophthalmopathy, over 70 hyperthyroidism and around 17 progressor patients.

The germline V and J ends show losses of 7 bases and 7 bases respectively, and no gene match explains 6 bases of the junction. The CDR3 contains 14 residues, cysteine and phenylalanine counted. The only DNA kept is the CDR3, 42 bases in frame from the first base. CDR1 and CDR2, per the germline V gene, are SNHLY and FYNNEI. Ophthalmopathy patients had moderately to severely active disease, with a Clinical Activity Score of 3 or more, a NOSPECS grade of 4 or more, and a disease duration of less than 3 months. Exclusion was applied to patients with uncontrolled infections, other autoimmune diseases, pregnancy or lactation. Diagnoses were established on the basis of clinical symptoms, serum thyroxine and TRAb, thyroid ultrasound, and orbital computed tomography. Ficoll-Paque density gradient centrifugation was used to isolate PBMCs from 8.5 to 10 ml of fresh peripheral blood. Total RNA was extracted with Trizol reagent, and quality was checked on an Agilent 2100 Bioanalyzer.

Results and caveats for the whole study, not just this receptor: During validation, the model predicted progression to ophthalmopathy a median of approximately 7 months ahead of onset, with roughly 65% sensitivity and about 72% specificity. Blood samples also contained most of the expanded thyroid clonotypes (frequency above 0.001), which suggests that blood repertoires may reflect thyroid immune responses. A model built on a 13 V-J signature distinguished ophthalmopathy from stable hyperthyroidism, reaching about 89% sensitivity and approximately 81% specificity in cross-validation and 80%/75% in testing. No statistical method was used to fix the sample size in advance, and group allocation was not hidden from the investigators.

Worth noting for this clonotype: It has no known antigen specificity. Per-base qualities were not stored, and no clone one base away is much larger.

The TCR beta CDR3 regions were amplified from RNA transcripts. The TCR CDR3 was subjected to a first round of RT-PCR using the HTBI primer set and the Qiagen OneStep RT-PCR kit. A second multiplex PCR round built the libraries, followed by size selection and purification. Paired-end sequencing of the libraries was performed with 100 bp reads on an Illumina HiSeq2000. On the authors' methods: SOAPnuke was used to process the raw data, throwing out any read that contained adapters or uncalled bases, had a mean Phred below 15, or lacked an exact constant-primer or identifier match. High-quality paired reads were merged with COPE v1.2.5, and unique nucleotide sequences were defined as clonotypes. MiTCR v1.1 was used to align clonotypes to the IMGT TRBV, TRBD and TRBJ reference segments. Analysis was restricted to V-J combinations with a frequency above 0.0001, which covered roughly 99% of repertoires. The TCS score was defined as F50 (clonal expansion) divided by E x V (chaos), with BLOSUM62-based TCRdist calculated between CDR3 peptides within each V-J. Welch's t-statistics and random forest reduced approximately 520 V-J features to around 14, which were used in a naive Bayes classifier (R e1071). In TCRdb, the public reads were trimmed at Q25 with fastp and aligned with MiXCR, with productive beta chains retained. One record per CDR3 amino acid sequence lists the most common genes and DNA. For this entry, the V and J calls and clone size follow TCRdb and not the study's own pipeline. This sample has under 400,000 distinct CDR3 sequences in its table, and roughly 15% of those were observed once. The top ten clonotypes cover roughly a fifth of the sample.

This TCR came from a woman in her fifties or sixties with Graves' ophthalmopathy. The specimen sequenced was blood. The chain is encoded by TRBV2 joined to TRBJ2-1, with 11 middle bases fitting TRBD1. The nucleotides are TGTGCCAGCACCCGGGGACAGGGGGAAAATGAGCAGTTCTTC. Translated, this gives CASTRGQGENEQFF.